These T cell receptor beta chains were read from a single sample in a study of T cell responses to AZD1222 COVID-19 vaccine. Sequenced by immunoSEQ multiplex PCR; TCRdb stores in-frame clones only, minus some. Of roughly 100,000 clones in the sample, 90% were seen once. The sequencing used peripheral blood, collected 28 days after the second AZD1222 dose. These receptors were obtained from an adult who received the AZD1222 COVID-19 vaccine. The CDR3 runs from the conserved cysteine through the conserved F or W. D genes are given only for firm matches. Clone size is given for some rows only: seen once, a few or many times, or a class if the clone is expanded.

>few|TRBJ2-1|16|TRBV30|TRBD1
CAWRRLGQGARDEQFF
TGTGCCTGGAGGAGGCTGGGACAGGGGGCGCGCGATGAGCAGTTCTTC
>-|TRBJ1-2|13|TRBV4-3|-
CASSQRRGQDYTF
TGCGCCAGCAGCCAGCGCAGGGGTCAAGACTACACCTTC
>-|TRBJ2-3|15|TRBV4-3|TRBD1
CASSQGQGLTDTQYF
TGCGCCAGCAGCCAAGGACAGGGGCTAACAGATACGCAGTATTTT
>-|TRBJ2-3|15|TRBV3-1/TRBV3-2|-
CASSTSSLGPDTQYF
TGTGCCAGCAGCACCTCTTCGCTAGGTCCAGATACGCAGTATTTT
>-|TRBJ1-6|15|TRBV9|-
CASSGAQGRNSPLHF
TGTGCCAGCAGCGGCGCACAGGGAAGAAATTCACCCCTCCACTTT
>once|TRBJ2-7|13|TRBV23-1|-
CASSALYPYEQYF
TGCGCCAGCAGCGCCCTGTATCCCTACGAGCAGTACTTC
>-|TRBJ2-7|10|TRBV29-1|TRBD1
CSVEKQGEYF
TGCAGCGTCGAAAAACAGGGGGAGTACTTC
>-|TRBJ1-1|13|TRBV2|-
CASSEVRQSEAFF
TGTGCCAGCAGTGAAGTGAGGCAGTCTGAAGCTTTCTTT
>-|TRBJ2-7|11|TRBV5-1|TRBD1
CASRAQGAPEF
TGCGCCAGCAGAGCGCAGGGGGCCCCGGAATTC
>once|TRBJ2-3|18|TRBV11-3|TRBD2
CASSLGEGNSFSTDTQYF
TGTGCCAGCAGCTTAGGGGAGGGGAATTCGTTCAGCACAGATACGCAGTATTTT
>-|TRBJ2-5|16|TRBV6-5|-
CASSYSGQTRVETQYF
TGTGCCAGCAGTTACTCGGGCCAGACTAGAGTGGAGACCCAGTACTTC
>-|TRBJ2-2|16|TRBV6-5|-
CASSYYGGANTGELFF
TGTGCCAGCAGTTATTACGGCGGGGCAAATACCGGGGAGCTGTTTTTT
>-|TRBJ2-2|15|TRBV19|TRBD1
CASSRQGKETGELFF
TGTGCCAGTAGTCGACAGGGCAAGGAGACCGGGGAGCTGTTTTTT
>few|TRBJ1-5|15|TRBV7-2|TRBD1
CASSLSQGAQQPQHF
TGTGCCAGCAGCTTATCCCAGGGGGCACAACAGCCCCAGCATTTT
>-|TRBJ2-7|14|TRBV14|TRBD2
CASSQPGGSYEQYF
TGTGCCAGCAGCCAACCGGGAGGATCCTACGAGCAGTACTTC
>-|TRBJ1-3|12|TRBV19|-
CASNGTPNTIYF
TGTGCCAGTAATGGGACCCCGAACACCATATATTTT
>-|TRBJ2-3|14|TRBV5-1|-
CASSLLGVLDTQYF
TGCGCCAGCAGCTTGCTAGGGGTGTTGGATACGCAGTATTTT
>-|TRBJ1-3|15|TRBV7-9|-
CASSPPGLEGNTIYF
TGTGCCAGCAGCCCCCCCGGGTTGGAGGGAAACACCATATATTTT
>-|TRBJ1-2|15|TRBV6-2/TRBV6-3|-
CASSPTARTNYGYTF
TGTGCCAGCAGTCCAACGGCGCGGACGAACTATGGCTACACCTTC
>-|TRBJ2-7|12|TRBV7-8|-
CASSQGRREQYF
TGTGCCAGCAGCCAAGGGAGGCGCGAGCAGTACTTC
>-|TRBJ1-1|13|TRBV3-1/TRBV3-2|-
CASSQEGGTEAFF
TGTGCCAGCAGCCAAGAGGGCGGAACTGAAGCTTTCTTT
>-|TRBJ2-3|16|TRBV6-2/TRBV6-3|-
CASSPPAQAPADTQYF
TGTGCCAGCAGTCCCCCCGCGCAAGCCCCCGCTGATACGCAGTATTTT
>few|TRBJ1-5|13|TRBV20-1|TRBD1
CSASSTGGQPQHF
TGCAGTGCTAGTAGTACAGGGGGTCAGCCCCAGCATTTT
>once|TRBJ1-3|14|TRBV19|-
CASNPHQDGNTIYF
TGTGCCAGTAATCCCCACCAGGATGGAAACACCATATATTTT
>-|TRBJ2-2|17|TRBV19|-
CASSITWGGPNTGELFF
TGTGCCAGTAGTATAACTTGGGGGGGCCCGAACACCGGGGAGCTGTTTTTT
>-|TRBJ2-7|13|TRBV7-2|-
CASSFLLAHEQYF
TGTGCCAGCAGCTTTTTGTTGGCCCACGAGCAGTACTTC